This TCR beta chain was recovered during a study of human T cells and chemical hapten exposure. The study, taken as a whole, reports: Patch test score was positively correlated with the counts of TCRs that had expanded at PT1.

Time point specified: patch test 1, 2 weeks after DPC sensitization. Treatment defined: therapeutic diphenylcyclopropenone sensitization with weekly scalp DPC. As for this clonotype: As yet, its antigen is unknown.

CDR1 and CDR2 (germline): SGHAT, FQNNGV. The ends were cut back, 5 bases at V and 9 bases at J, with 20 bases in the middle. The CDR3 runs to 15 residues. The library gave individual cDNA molecules unique molecular identifiers. TCRdb ran MiXCR on the RACE reads and lists one entry per CDR3 protein. The sample shows 180,000 or so distinct CDR3 sequences, about 14% of them seen only once. The specimen comprised whole blood, sampled in connection with sensitization to the hapten diphenylcyclopropenone (DPC). The receptor was isolated from a woman aged 25 to 39 with alopecia areata. Some clones in this sample may be carry-over from other donors' samples. The genes are TRBV11-2 and TRBJ2-1, with D perhaps matching TRBD1 (7 bases). The CDR3: CASSPMVQGGGEQFF. The CDR3 DNA sequence: TGTGCCAGCAGCCCGATGGTCCAGGGGGGCGGTGAGCAGTTCTTC.